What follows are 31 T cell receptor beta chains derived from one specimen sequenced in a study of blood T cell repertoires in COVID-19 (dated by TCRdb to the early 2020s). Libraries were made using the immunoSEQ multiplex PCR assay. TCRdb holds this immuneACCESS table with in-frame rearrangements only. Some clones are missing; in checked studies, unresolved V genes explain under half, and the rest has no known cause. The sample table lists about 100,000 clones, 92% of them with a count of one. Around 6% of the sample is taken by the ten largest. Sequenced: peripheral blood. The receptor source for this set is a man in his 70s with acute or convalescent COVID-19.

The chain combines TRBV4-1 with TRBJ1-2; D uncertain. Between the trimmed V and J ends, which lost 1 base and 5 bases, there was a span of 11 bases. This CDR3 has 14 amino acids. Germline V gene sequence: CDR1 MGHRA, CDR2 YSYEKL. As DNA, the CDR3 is TGCGCCAGCAGCCAAGTCCAGGTATATTATGGCTACACCTTC. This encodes CASSQVQVYYGYTF.

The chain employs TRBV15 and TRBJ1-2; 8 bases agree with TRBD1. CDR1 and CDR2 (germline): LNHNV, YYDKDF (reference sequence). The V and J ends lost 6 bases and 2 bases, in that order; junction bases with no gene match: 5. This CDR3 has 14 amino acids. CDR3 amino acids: CATSRDRLNYGYTF. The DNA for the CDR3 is TGTGCCACCAGTCGGGACAGGCTAAACTATGGCTACACCTTC.

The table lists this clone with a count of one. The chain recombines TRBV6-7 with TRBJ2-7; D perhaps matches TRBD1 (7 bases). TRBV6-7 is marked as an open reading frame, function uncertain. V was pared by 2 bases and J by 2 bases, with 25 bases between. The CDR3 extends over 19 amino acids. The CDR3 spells CASSYLDRETEREAYEQYF. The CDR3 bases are TGTGCCAGCAGTTACCTAGACAGGGAGACGGAGAGGGAGGCCTACGAGCAGTACTTC.

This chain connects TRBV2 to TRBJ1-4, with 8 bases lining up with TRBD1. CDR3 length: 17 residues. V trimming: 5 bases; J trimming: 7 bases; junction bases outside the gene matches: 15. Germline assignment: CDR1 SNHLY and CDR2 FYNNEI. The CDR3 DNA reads TGTGCCAGCAGTTGGGGACAGGTCATGAGGATGAGTGAAAAACTGTTTTTT. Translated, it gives CASSWGQVMRMSEKLFF.

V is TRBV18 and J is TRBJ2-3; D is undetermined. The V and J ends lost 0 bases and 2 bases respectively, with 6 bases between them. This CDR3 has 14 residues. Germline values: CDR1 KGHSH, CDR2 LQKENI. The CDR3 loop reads CASSPPSHTDTQYF. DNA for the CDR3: TGTGCCAGCTCACCACCTTCCCACACAGATACGCAGTATTTT. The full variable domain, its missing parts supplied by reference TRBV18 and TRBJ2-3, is NAGVMQNPRHLVRRRGQEARLRCSPMKGHSHVYWYRQLPEEGLKFMVYLQKENIIDESGMPKERFSAEFPKEGPSILRIQQVVRGDSAAYFCASSPPSHTDTQYFGPGTRLTVL.

This CDR3 is CASNPGQGGYEQYF. DNA of the CDR3: TGTGCCAGTAATCCGGGACAGGGAGGCTACGAGCAGTACTTC. The genes are TRBV19 and TRBJ2-7; 9 positions agree with TRBD1. V lost 7 bases and J lost 3; bases outside the gene matches: 7. This CDR3 is built from 14 residues. From germline, CDR1 is LNHDA and CDR2 SQIVND (reference sequence).

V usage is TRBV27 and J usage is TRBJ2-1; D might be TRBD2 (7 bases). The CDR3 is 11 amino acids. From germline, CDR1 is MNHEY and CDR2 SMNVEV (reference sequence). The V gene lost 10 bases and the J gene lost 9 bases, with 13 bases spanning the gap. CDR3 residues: CATQGRGEQFF. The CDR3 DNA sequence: TGTGCCACCCAGGGGAGGGGTGAGCAGTTCTTC.

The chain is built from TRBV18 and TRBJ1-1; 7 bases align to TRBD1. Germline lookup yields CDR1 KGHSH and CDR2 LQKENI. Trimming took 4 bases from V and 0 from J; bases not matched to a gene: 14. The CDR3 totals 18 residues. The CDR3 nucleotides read TGTGCCAGCTCACGGGCAGGGACAGCTATAGACATGAACACTGAAGCTTTCTTT. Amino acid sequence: CASSRAGTAIDMNTEAFF. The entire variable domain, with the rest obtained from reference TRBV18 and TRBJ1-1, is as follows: NAGVMQNPRHLVRRRGQEARLRCSPMKGHSHVYWYRQLPEEGLKFMVYLQKENIIDESGMPKERFSAEFPKEGPSILRIQQVVRGDSAAYFCASSRAGTAIDMNTEAFFGQGTRLTVV.

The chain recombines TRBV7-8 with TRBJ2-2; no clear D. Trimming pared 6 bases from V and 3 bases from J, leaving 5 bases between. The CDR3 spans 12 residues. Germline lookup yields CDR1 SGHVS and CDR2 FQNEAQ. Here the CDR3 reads CASRTYTGELFF. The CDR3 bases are TGTGCCAGCAGGACTTACACCGGGGAGCTGTTTTTT.

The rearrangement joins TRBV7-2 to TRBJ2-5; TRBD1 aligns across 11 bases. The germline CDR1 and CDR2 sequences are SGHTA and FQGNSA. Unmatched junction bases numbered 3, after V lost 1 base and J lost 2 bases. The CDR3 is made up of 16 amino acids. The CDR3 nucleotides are TGTGCCAGCAGCTTAGTTGGGACAGGGGGGCAAGAGACCCAGTACTTC. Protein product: CASSLVGTGGQETQYF. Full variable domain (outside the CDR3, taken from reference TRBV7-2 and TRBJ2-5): GAGVSQSPSNKVTEKGKDVELRCDPISGHTALYWYRQSLGQGLEFLIYFQGNSAPDKSGLPSDRFSAERTGGSVSTLTIQRTQQEDSAVYLCASSLVGTGGQETQYFGPGTRLLVL.

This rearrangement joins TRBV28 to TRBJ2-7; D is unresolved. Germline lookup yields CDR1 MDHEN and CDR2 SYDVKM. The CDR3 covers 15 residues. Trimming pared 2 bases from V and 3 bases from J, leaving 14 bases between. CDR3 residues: CASSLPSGPFYEQYF. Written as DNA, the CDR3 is TGTGCCAGCAGTTTACCCAGTGGGCCGTTCTACGAGCAGTACTTC.

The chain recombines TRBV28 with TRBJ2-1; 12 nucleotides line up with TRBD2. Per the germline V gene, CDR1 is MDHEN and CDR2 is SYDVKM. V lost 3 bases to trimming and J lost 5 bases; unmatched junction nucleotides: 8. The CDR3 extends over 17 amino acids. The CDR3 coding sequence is TGTGCCAGCAGTTTGGCCGGACTAGCGGGATGGAACAATGAGCAGTTCTTC. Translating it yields CASSLAGLAGWNNEQFF.

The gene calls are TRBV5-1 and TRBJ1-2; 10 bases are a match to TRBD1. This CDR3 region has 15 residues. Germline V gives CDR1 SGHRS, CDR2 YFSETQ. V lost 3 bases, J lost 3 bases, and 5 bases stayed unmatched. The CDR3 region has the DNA TGCGCCAGCAGCTCGACAGGGGGCGCGGACTATGGCTACACCTTC. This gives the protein CASSSTGGADYGYTF. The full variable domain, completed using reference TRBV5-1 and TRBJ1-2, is KAGVTQTPRYLIKTRGQQVTLSCSPISGHRSVSWYQQTPGQGLQFLFEYFSETQRNKGNFPGRFSGRQFSNSRSEMNVSTLELGDSALYLCASSSTGGADYGYTFGSGTRLTVV.

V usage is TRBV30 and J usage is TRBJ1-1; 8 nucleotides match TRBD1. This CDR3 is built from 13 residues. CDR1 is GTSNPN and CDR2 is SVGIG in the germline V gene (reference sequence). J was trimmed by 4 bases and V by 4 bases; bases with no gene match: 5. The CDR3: CAWTGGAGTEAFF. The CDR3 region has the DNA TGTGCCTGGACAGGGGGCGCGGGCACTGAAGCTTTCTTT.

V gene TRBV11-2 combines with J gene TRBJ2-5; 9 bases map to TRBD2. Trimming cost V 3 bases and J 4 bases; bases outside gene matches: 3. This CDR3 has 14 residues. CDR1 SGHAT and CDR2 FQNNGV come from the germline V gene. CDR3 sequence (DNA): TGTGCCAGCAGCTTGCAGCGGGGGGCAGAGACCCAGTACTTC. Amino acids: CASSLQRGAETQYF.

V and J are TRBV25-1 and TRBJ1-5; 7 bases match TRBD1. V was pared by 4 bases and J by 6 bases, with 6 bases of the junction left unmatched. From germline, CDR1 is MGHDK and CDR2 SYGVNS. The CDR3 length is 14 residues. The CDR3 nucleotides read TGTGCCAGCAGTGTTTCAGGGGACAGTCAGCCCCAGCATTTT. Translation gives CASSVSGDSQPQHF. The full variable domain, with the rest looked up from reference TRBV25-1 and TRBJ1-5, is EADIYQTPRYLVIGTGKKITLECSQTMGHDKMYWYQQDPGMELHLIHYSYGVNSTEKGDLSSESTVSRIRTEHFPLTLESARPSHTSQYLCASSVSGDSQPQHFGDGTRLSIL.

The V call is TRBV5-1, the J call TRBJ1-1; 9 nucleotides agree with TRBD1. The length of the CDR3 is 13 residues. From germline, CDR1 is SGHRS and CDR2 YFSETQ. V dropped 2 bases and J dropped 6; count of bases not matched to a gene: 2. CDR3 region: CASSFTGGAEAFF. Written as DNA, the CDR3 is TGCGCCAGCAGCTTCACAGGGGGCGCTGAAGCTTTCTTT. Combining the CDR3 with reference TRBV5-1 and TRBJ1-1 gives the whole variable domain KAGVTQTPRYLIKTRGQQVTLSCSPISGHRSVSWYQQTPGQGLQFLFEYFSETQRNKGNFPGRFSGRQFSNSRSEMNVSTLELGDSALYLCASSFTGGAEAFFGQGTRLTVV.

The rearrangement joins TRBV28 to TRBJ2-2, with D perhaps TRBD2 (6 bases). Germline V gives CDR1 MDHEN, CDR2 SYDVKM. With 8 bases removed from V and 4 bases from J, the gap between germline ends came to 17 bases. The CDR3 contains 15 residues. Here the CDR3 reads CASQRRGLSTGELFF. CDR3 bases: TGTGCCAGCCAGCGTAGGGGACTCTCCACCGGGGAGCTGTTTTTT.

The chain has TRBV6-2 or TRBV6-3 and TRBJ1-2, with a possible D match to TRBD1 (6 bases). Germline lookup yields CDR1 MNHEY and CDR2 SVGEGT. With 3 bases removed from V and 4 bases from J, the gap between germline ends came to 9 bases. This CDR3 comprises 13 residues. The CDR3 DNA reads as TGTGCCAGCAGTTATAAACAGGGCTATGGCTACACCTTC. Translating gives CASSYKQGYGYTF.

This CDR3 reads CASSMLARNNEQFF. The CDR3 region has the DNA TGCGCCAGCAGCATGCTAGCGCGGAACAATGAGCAGTTCTTC. The V gene is TRBV5-1, the J gene TRBJ2-1; D perhaps matches TRBD2 (6 bases). This CDR3 has 14 residues. Trimming left V 4 bases short and J 5 bases short, with 13 bases between. Germline loops: CDR1 SGHRS, CDR2 YFSETQ. Based on the CDR3 plus reference TRBV5-1 and TRBJ2-1, the full variable domain is KAGVTQTPRYLIKTRGQQVTLSCSPISGHRSVSWYQQTPGQGLQFLFEYFSETQRNKGNFPGRFSGRQFSNSRSEMNVSTLELGDSALYLCASSMLARNNEQFFGPGTRLTVL.

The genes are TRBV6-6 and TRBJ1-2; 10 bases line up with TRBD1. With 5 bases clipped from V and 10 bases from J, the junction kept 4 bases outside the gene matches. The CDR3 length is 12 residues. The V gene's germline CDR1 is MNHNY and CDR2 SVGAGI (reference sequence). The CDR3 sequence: CASSIGQGDYTF. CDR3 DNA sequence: TGTGCCAGCAGTATTGGACAGGGGGACTACACCTTC.

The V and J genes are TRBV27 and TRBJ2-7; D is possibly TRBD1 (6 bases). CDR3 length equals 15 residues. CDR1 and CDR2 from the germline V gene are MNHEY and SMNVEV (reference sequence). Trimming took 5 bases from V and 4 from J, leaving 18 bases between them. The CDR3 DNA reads TGTGCCAGCAGTAAAACAGGGCTAGAAGCTTACGAGCAGTACTTC. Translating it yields CASSKTGLEAYEQYF.

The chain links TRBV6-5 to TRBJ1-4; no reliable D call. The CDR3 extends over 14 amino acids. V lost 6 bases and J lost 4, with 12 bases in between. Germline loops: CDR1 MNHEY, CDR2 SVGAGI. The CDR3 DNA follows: TGTGCCAGCAGACCCATTCAGGATAATGAAAAACTGTTTTTT. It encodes CASRPIQDNEKLFF.

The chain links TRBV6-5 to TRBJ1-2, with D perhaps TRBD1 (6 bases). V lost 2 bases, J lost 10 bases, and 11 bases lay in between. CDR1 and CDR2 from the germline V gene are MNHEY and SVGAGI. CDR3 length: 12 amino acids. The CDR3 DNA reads TGTGCCAGCAGTTACGGAACAGGGATCTACACCTTC. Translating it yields CASSYGTGIYTF.

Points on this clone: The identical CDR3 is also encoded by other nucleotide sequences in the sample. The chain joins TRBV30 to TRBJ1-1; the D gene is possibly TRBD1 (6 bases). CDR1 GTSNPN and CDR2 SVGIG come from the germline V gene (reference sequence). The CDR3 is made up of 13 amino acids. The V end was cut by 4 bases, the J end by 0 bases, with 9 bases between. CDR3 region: CAWTRQVNTEAFF. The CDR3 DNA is TGTGCCTGGACCAGACAGGTGAACACTGAAGCTTTCTTT.

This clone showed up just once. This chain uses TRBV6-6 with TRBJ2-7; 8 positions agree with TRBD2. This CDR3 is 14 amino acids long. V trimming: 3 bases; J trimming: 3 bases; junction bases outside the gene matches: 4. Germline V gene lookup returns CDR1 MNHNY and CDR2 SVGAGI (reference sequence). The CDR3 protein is CASSYYTSGYEQYF. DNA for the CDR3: TGTGCCAGCAGTTATTATACTAGCGGCTACGAGCAGTACTTC.

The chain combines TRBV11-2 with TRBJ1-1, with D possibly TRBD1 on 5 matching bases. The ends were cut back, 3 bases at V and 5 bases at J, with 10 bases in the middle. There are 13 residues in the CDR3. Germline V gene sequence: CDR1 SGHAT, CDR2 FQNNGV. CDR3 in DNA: TGTGCCAGCAGCTTGGAGGGGTGGACTGAAGCTTTCTTT. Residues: CASSLEGWTEAFF.

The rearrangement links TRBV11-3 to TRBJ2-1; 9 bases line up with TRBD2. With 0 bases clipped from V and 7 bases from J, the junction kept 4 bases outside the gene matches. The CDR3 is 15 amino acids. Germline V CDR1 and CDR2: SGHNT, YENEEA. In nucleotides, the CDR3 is TGTGCCAGCAGCTTAGATTTGGCGGGAGGGAATGAGCAGTTCTTC. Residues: CASSLDLAGGNEQFF.

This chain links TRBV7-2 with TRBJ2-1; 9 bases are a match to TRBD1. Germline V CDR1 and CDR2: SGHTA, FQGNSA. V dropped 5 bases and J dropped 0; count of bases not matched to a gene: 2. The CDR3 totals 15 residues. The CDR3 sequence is CASSIQGASYNEQFF. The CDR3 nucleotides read TGTGCCAGCAGCATACAGGGGGCCTCCTACAATGAGCAGTTCTTC.

CDR3 residues: CASSLVGGLAYEQYF. DNA for the CDR3: TGTGCCAGCAGCTTAGTTGGGGGACTGGCCTACGAGCAGTACTTC. The J gene is TRBJ2-7, the V gene TRBV11-2, with D perhaps TRBD2 (6 bases). CDR1 and CDR2 (germline): SGHAT, FQNNGV. This CDR3 contains 15 residues. Trimming stripped 1 base from V and 2 bases from J, with 12 bases between.

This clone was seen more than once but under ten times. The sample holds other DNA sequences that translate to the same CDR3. CDR3 protein: CASSLEQGSYNEQFF. The CDR3 DNA reads as TGTGCCAGCAGCTTAGAGCAGGGGTCCTACAATGAGCAGTTCTTC. V is TRBV11-3 and J is TRBJ2-1; a possible D gene is TRBD1 (6 bases). V lost 0 bases and J lost 1, with 7 bases in between. Germline loops: CDR1 SGHNT, CDR2 YENEEA. The CDR3 covers 15 residues.